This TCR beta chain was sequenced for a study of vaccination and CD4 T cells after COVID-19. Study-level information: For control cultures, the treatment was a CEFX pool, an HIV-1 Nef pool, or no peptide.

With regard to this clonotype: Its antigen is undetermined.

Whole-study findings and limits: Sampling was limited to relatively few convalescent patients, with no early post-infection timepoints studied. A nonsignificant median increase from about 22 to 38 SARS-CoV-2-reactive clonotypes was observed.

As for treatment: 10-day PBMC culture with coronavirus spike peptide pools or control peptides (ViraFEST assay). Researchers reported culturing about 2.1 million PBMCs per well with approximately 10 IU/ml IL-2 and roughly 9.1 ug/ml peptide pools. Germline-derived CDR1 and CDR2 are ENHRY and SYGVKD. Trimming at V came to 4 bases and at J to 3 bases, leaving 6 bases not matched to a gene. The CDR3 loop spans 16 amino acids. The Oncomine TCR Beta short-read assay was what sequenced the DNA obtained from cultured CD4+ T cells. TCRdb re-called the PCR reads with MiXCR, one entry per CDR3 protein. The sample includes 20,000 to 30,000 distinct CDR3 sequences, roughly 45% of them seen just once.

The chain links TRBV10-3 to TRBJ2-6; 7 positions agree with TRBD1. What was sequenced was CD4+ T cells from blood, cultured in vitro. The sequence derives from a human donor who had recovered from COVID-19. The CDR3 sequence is CAISVIQGSGANVLTF. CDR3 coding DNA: TGTGCCATCAGTGTGATACAGGGGAGTGGGGCCAACGTCCTGACTTTC.